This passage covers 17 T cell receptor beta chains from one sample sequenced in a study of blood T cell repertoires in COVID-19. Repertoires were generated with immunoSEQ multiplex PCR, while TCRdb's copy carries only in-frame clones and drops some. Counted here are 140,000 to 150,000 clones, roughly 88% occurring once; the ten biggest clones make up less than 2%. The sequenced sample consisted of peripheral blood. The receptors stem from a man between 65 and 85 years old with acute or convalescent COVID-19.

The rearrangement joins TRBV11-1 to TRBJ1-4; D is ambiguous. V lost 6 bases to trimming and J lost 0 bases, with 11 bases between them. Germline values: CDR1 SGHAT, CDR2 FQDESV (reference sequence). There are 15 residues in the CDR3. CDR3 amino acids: CASRSSTATNEKLFF. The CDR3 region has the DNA TGTGCCAGCAGGTCGAGTACCGCAACTAATGAAAAACTGTTTTTT.

The CDR3 sequence: CASSSLSLQPQHF. CDR3 nucleotide sequence: TGTGCCAGCAGTTCTCTAAGTTTGCAGCCCCAGCATTTT. The chain uses TRBV6-5 and TRBJ1-5; D gene uncertain. This CDR3 is 13 amino acids long. Per the germline V gene, CDR1 is MNHEY and CDR2 is SVGAGI. V lost 4 bases and J 7 bases, leaving 11 bases between the germline ends.

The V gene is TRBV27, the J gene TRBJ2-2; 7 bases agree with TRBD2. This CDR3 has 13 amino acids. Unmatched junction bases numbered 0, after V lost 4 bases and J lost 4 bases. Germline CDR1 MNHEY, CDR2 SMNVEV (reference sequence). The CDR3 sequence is CASSWGGTGELFF. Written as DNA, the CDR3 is TGTGCCAGCAGTTGGGGGGGCACCGGGGAGCTGTTTTTT.

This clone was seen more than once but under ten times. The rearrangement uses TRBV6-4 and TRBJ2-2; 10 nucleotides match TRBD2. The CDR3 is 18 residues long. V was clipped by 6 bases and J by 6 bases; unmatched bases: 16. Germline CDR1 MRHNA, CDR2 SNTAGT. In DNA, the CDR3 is TGTGCCAGCAGCGTACCCGGGGAGGCTAGCGGGAGATCCGGGGAGCTGTTTTTT. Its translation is CASSVPGEASGRSGELFF.

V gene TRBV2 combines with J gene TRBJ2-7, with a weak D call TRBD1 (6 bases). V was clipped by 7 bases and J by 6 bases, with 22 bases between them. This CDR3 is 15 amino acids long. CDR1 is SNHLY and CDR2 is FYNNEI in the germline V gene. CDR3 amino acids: CASTRSGVRVIEQYF. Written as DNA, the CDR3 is TGTGCCAGCACTCGATCAGGGGTCAGGGTCATCGAGCAGTACTTC.

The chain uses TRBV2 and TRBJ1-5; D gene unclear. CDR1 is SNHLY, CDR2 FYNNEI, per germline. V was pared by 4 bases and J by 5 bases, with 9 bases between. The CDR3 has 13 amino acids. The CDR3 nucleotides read TGTGCCAGCAGTGCCCAGGTTGATCAGCCCCAGCATTTT. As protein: CASSAQVDQPQHF.

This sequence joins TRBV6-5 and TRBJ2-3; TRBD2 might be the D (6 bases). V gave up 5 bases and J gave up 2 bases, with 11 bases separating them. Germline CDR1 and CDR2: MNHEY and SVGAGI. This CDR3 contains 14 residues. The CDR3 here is CASSPRDFTDTQYF. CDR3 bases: TGTGCCAGCAGTCCCAGGGACTTCACAGATACGCAGTATTTT.

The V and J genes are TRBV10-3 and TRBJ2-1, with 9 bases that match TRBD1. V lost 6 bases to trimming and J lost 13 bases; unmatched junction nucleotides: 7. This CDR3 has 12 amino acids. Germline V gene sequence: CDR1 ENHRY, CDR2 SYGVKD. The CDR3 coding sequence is TGTGCCATCAGGGGGGACAGGGTTGGACAGTTCTTC. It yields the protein CAIRGDRVGQFF.

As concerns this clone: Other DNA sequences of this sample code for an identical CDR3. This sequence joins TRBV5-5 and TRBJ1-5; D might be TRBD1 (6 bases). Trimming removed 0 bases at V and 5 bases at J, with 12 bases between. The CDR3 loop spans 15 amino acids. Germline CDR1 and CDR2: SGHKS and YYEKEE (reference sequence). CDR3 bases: TGTGCCAGCAGCTTGGTGGGGGGGGGCGATCAGCCCCAGCATTTT. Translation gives CASSLVGGGDQPQHF.

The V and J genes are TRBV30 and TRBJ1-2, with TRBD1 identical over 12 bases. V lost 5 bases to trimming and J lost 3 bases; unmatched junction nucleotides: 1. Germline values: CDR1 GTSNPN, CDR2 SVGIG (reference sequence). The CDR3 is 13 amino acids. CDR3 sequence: CAWGTGGDYGYTF. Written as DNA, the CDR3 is TGTGCCTGGGGGACAGGGGGCGACTATGGCTACACCTTC.

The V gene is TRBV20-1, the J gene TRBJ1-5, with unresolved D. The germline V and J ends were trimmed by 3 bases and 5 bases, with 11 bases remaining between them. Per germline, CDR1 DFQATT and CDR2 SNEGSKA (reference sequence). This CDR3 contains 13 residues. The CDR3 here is CSASWHQDQPQHF. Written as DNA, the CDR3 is TGCAGTGCTAGTTGGCACCAAGATCAGCCCCAGCATTTT.

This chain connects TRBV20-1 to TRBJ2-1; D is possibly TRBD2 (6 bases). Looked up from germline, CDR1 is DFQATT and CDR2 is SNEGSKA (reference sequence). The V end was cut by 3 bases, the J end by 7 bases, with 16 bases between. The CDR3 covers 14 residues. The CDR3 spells CSASLRLARNEQFF. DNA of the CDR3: TGCAGTGCTAGTCTTAGGCTAGCGAGGAATGAGCAGTTCTTC.

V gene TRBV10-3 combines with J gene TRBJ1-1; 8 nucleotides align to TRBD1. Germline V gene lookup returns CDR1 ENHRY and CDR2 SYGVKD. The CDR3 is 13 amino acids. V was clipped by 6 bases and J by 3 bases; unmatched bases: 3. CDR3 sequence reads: CAIRTGDDTEAFF. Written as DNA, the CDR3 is TGTGCCATCAGGACAGGGGATGACACTGAAGCTTTCTTT.

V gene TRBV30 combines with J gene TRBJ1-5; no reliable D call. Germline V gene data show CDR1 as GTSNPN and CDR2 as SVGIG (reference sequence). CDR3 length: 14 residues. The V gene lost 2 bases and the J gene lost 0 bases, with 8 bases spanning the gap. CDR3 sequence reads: CAWSRVFSNQPQHF. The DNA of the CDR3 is TGTGCCTGGAGTCGAGTCTTTAGCAATCAGCCCCAGCATTTT.

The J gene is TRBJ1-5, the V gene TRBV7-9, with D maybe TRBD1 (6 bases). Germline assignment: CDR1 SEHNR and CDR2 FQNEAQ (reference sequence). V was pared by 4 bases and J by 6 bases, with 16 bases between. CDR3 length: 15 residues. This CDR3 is CASSSMLWGPQPQHF. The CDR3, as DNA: TGTGCCAGCAGCTCAATGCTCTGGGGGCCTCAGCCCCAGCATTTT. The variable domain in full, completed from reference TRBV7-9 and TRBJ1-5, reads DTGVSQNPRHKITKRGQNVTFRCDPISEHNRLYWYRQTLGQGPEFLTYFQNEAQLEKSRLLSDRFSAERPKGSFSTLEIQRTEQGDSAMYLCASSSMLWGPQPQHFGDGTRLSIL.

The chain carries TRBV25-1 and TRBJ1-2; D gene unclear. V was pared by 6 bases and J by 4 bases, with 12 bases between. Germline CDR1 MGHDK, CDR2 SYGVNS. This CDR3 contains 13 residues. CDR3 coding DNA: TGTGCCAGCAGCGACACAAACTCCTATGGCTACACCTTC. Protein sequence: CASSDTNSYGYTF.

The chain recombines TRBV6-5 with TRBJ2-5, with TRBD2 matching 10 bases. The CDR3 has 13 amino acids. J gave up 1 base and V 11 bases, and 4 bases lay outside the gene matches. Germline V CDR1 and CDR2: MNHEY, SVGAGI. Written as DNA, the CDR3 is TGTGCCGGGGGACTAGCGCCCCAAGAGACCCAGTACTTC. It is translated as CAGGLAPQETQYF.